These T cell receptor beta chains were read from a single sample in a study of T cell changes during pregnancy in multiple sclerosis. The method was immunoSEQ multiplex PCR; TCRdb's version includes in-frame clones alone and lacks a portion of them. In the table there are around 100,000 clones, more than 85% of which are singletons. Sequenced material: peripheral blood, taken in the third trimester of pregnancy. All receptors come from a female donor with multiple sclerosis, enrolled in a pregnancy study. CDR3s include the opening cysteine and the closing phenylalanine or tryptophan. D genes are given only for firm matches. Clone size, where shown, is once, few, many, or a class for clones that have expanded.

TRBV2	NA	NA	TRBJ1-4	CASSVKEGEKLFF	TGTGCCAGCAGTGTTAAGGAGGGGGAAAAACTGTTTTTT
TRBV5-6	NA	NA	TRBJ1-3	CASSPRGPGNTIYF	TGTGCCAGCTCTCCCAGGGGACCCGGAAACACCATATATTTT
TRBV7-2	NA	TRBD2	TRBJ2-7	CASSRRRTSGGSSYEQYF	TGTGCCAGCAGCCGCAGAAGGACTAGCGGGGGGAGCTCCTACGAGCAGTACTTC
TRBV6-6	NA	TRBD1	TRBJ1-1	CASNPGQGFAFF	TGTGCCAGCAATCCCGGACAGGGATTCGCTTTCTTT
TRBV13	NA	NA	TRBJ1-4	CASSPRRGEKLFF	TGTGCCAGCAGCCCTAGACGGGGGGAAAAACTGTTTTTT
TRBV30	NA	NA	TRBJ1-6	CACMTANNSPLHF	TGTGCCTGTATGACAGCAAATAATTCACCCCTCCACTTT
TRBV10-3	NA	NA	TRBJ2-6	CAISNSGAPGANVLTF	TGTGCCATCAGTAATTCTGGGGCTCCTGGGGCCAACGTCCTGACTTTC
TRBV7-3	NA	TRBD2	TRBJ2-3	CASSLQAGGTDTQYF	TGTGCCAGCAGCTTACAAGCGGGGGGCACAGATACGCAGTATTTT
TRBV11-2	NA	NA	TRBJ1-1	CASAPRVNTEAFF	TGTGCCAGCGCTCCCCGGGTGAACACTGAAGCTTTCTTT
TRBV28	NA	NA	TRBJ2-1	CASSLRSNYNEQFF	TGTGCCAGCAGTTTAAGGAGCAACTACAATGAGCAGTTCTTC
TRBV4-2	NA	NA	TRBJ1-5	CASSQDKSNQPQHF	TGTGCCAGCAGCCAAGATAAAAGCAATCAGCCCCAGCATTTT
TRBV7-9	NA	NA	TRBJ1-4	CASSLPGGHGTNEKLFF	TGTGCCAGCAGCTTACCGGGGGGCCATGGGACTAATGAAAAACTGTTTTTT
TRBV15	NA	TRBD1	TRBJ1-2	CATSRELGTVYGYTF	TGTGCCACCAGCAGAGAGCTAGGGACAGTCTATGGCTACACCTTC
TRBV2	once	NA	TRBJ2-7	CASSPPSAGVTYEQYF	TGTGCCAGCAGCCCCCCCTCGGCAGGGGTTACCTACGAGCAGTACTTC
TRBV19	NA	NA	TRBJ2-1	CASSILQGKGNEQFF	TGTGCCAGTAGTATTCTTCAGGGTAAAGGCAATGAGCAGTTCTTC
TRBV6-4	NA	TRBD2	TRBJ2-1	CASSAGTSGDNEQFF	TGTGCCAGCAGTGCCGGGACTAGCGGGGACAATGAGCAGTTCTTC
TRBV27	NA	NA	TRBJ2-7	CASSFGQNYEQYF	TGTGCCAGCAGTTTCGGACAGAATTACGAGCAGTACTTC
TRBV13	once	NA	TRBJ1-1	CASSKRGGTEAFF	TGTGCCAGCAGCAAAAGGGGTGGAACTGAAGCTTTCTTT
TRBV9	NA	TRBD1	TRBJ2-1	CASSTSGTGLNEQFF	TGTGCCAGCAGCACCTCCGGGACAGGGCTCAATGAGCAGTTCTTC
TRBV6-4	NA	NA	TRBJ2-1	CASSDEAGPYNEQFF	TGTGCCAGCAGTGACGAGGCAGGGCCTTACAATGAGCAGTTCTTC
TRBV18	NA	NA	TRBJ1-5	CASSPLPPSSNQPQHF	TGTGCCAGCTCACCCTTGCCGCCCAGTAGCAATCAGCCCCAGCATTTT
TRBV6-5	NA	TRBD1	TRBJ1-1	CASSSRRGGREAFF	TGTGCCAGCAGTTCCCGTAGAGGGGGCAGGGAAGCTTTCTTT
TRBV9	NA	TRBD1	TRBJ2-7	CASSPSVQGYYEQYF	TGTGCCAGCAGCCCGAGTGTACAGGGGTACTACGAGCAGTACTTC
TRBV7-3	NA	NA	TRBJ1-3	CASSSRQALGSVVTGNTIYF	TGTGCCAGCAGCTCCCGACAGGCCCTGGGGTCGGTAGTGACTGGAAACACCATATATTTT
TRBV2	NA	NA	TRBJ1-1	CASKEGIRGTEAFF	TGTGCCAGCAAGGAGGGGATAAGAGGGACTGAAGCTTTCTTT
TRBV28	once	NA	TRBJ1-4	CASSLSGSATNEKLFF	TGTGCCAGCAGTTTGTCCGGGAGTGCAACTAATGAAAAACTGTTTTTT
TRBV19	NA	NA	TRBJ1-5	CASSSGVAGVPRPQHF	TGTGCCAGTAGTTCGGGTGTAGCAGGGGTCCCTCGGCCCCAGCATTTT
TRBV6-5	NA	TRBD2	TRBJ2-7	CASSYGLAAAYEQYF	TGTGCCAGCAGTTACGGCCTAGCGGCCGCCTACGAGCAGTACTTC
TRBV19	NA	TRBD2	TRBJ2-2	CASSTTSGSTGELFF	TGTGCCAGTAGTACGACTAGCGGGAGCACCGGGGAGCTGTTTTTT
TRBV6-5	NA	NA	TRBJ2-1	CASGGARNEQFF	TGTGCCAGCGGGGGGGCCCGTAATGAGCAGTTCTTC
TRBV5-4	NA	TRBD2	TRBJ2-2	CASSLTAGGGGELFF	TGTGCCAGCAGCTTGACCGCGGGAGGGGGCGGGGAGCTGTTTTTT
TRBV19	NA	TRBD2	TRBJ2-5	CASSIVPGLTQETQYF	TGTGCCAGTAGTATAGTCCCGGGACTAACTCAAGAGACCCAGTACTTC
TRBV6-6	NA	TRBD1	TRBJ2-7	CASSSRTGRPEQYF	TGTGCCAGCAGTTCCCGGACAGGACGTCCCGAGCAGTACTTC
TRBV10-3	NA	NA	TRBJ2-3	CAISAFRQIGSTDTQYF	TGTGCCATCAGTGCCTTTCGACAGATCGGCTCCACAGATACGCAGTATTTT
TRBV4-1	NA	NA	TRBJ2-7	CASSQDRGYEQYF	TGCGCCAGCAGCCAAGATCGAGGATACGAGCAGTACTTC
TRBV2	NA	NA	TRBJ1-2	CASSEKQFGYTF	TGTGCCAGCAGTGAGAAACAATTCGGCTACACCTTC
TRBV19	NA	NA	TRBJ1-5	CASSITGTSGQPQHF	TGTGCCAGTAGTATTACCGGGACATCGGGTCAGCCCCAGCATTTT
TRBV5-1	NA	NA	TRBJ1-3	CASSPSDSSGNTIYF	TGCGCCAGCAGCCCCAGTGACAGCTCTGGAAACACCATATATTTT
TRBV7-8	NA	NA	TRBJ1-5	CASSLGPDSNQPQHF	TGTGCCAGCAGCTTAGGGCCCGATAGCAATCAGCCCCAGCATTTT
TRBV9	NA	NA	TRBJ2-3	CASSVSSSPDTDTQYF	TGTGCCAGCAGCGTATCATCTAGTCCGGACACAGATACGCAGTATTTT